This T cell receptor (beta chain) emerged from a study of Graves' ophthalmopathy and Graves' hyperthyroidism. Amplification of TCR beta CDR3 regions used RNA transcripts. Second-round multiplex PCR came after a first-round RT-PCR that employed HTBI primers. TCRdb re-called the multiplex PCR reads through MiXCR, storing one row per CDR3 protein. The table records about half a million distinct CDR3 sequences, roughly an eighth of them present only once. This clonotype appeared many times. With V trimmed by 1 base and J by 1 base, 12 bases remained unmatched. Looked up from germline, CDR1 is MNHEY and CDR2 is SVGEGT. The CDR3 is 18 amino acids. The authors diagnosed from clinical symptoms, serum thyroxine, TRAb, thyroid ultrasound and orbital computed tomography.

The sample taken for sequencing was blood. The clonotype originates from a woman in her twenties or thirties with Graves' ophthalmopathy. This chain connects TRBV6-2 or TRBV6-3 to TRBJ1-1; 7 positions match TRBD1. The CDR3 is CASSYFGRGRPGNTEAFF. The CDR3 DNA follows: TGTGCCAGCAGTTACTTTGGGAGGGGGCGCCCGGGGAACACTGAAGCTTTCTTT.